The TCR beta chain under discussion was sequenced for a study of T cells in Graves' hyperthyroidism and ophthalmopathy. Findings and limits, study-wide: Most thyroid clonotypes with frequency above 0.001 were detected in blood.

This clonotype was seen more than once but under ten times. The target antigen is unknown. V trimming: 10 bases; J trimming: 4 bases; junction bases outside the gene matches: 13. Looked up from germline, CDR1 is LNHDA and CDR2 is SQIVND (reference sequence). This CDR3 spans 14 amino acids. Amplification yielded TCR beta CDR3 regions, with RNA transcripts as the source. First-round RT-PCR with HTBI primers amplified the TCR CDR3 region. TCRdb reanalysed the multiplex PCR reads using MiXCR and keeps one entry per CDR3 protein. The table records about 640,000 distinct CDR3 sequences, about 45% of them present only once.

The receptor was derived from an adult man with Graves' disease, either hyperthyroidism or ophthalmopathy (not recorded which). The chain links TRBV19 to TRBJ2-7; 7 nucleotides line up with TRBD1. Sequenced sample: peripheral blood or thyroid tissue (not recorded which). CDR3 residues: CATCIGTVGYEQYF. The CDR3 DNA is TGTGCCACCTGTATAGGGACAGTGGGGTACGAGCAGTACTTC.